This T cell receptor (beta chain) comes out of a study of T-cell reconstitution after alpha-beta-depleted transplantation in children (dated by TCRdb to between 2015 and 2016). Regarding the complete study: Using TCR repertoire profiling, the study quantitatively followed how T-cell immune reconstitution unfolded in children after TCRalphabeta/CD19-depleted allogeneic hematopoietic cell transplantation. The full study reports these points: Hyperexpanded clone frequencies declined over subsequent months; after one year, T-cell counts and TCRbeta diversity were mostly attributed to newly produced T cells. In some patients, the high TCRbeta diversity seen at day 60 was put down to recipient T cells and intrathymic progenitors that had survived conditioning. Apparently early alphabetaT-cell count recovery about two months after transplant reportedly relied on only several hundred rapidly expanded clones derived from non-depleted graft cells.

This clonotype was picked up a small number of times. The antigen it binds to is not known. No clone much larger than this one lies a single base away; base qualities are absent. The intended sense of this specimen's treatment or condition label: allogeneic hematopoietic cell transplantation with graft depleted of TCRalphabeta T cells and CD19 B cells. TCRalphabeta/CD19-depleted allogeneic hematopoietic cell grafts were given to the transplant recipients, all of whom were children. Library creation used PCR. Sequencing instrument: Illumina HiSeq 2500. Molecular barcoding was employed in the preparation of TCR libraries, with unique molecular identifiers being used to normalize TCRbeta repertoire quantification. Through fastp at Q25 and MiXCR, TCRdb rebuilt clones from the public reads, retaining in-frame beta chains. Every distinct CDR3 protein forms one entry, paired with its most common genes and DNA. The sample contains 200,000 to 250,000 distinct CDR3 sequences, about 24% of them found a single time. The ten biggest clones cover about 4.8% of the sample.

This TCR was recovered from a female patient between 2 and 15 years old who had a stem cell transplant for congenital amegakaryocytic thrombocytopenia, so the T cells may come from the graft donor. The sequences come from PBMCs, mostly from graft donor cells, collected 360 days after TCRalphabeta/CD19-depleted stem cell transplant.

The nucleotide sequence reads TGTGCCATCAGTGCTTTGGGTCCGGGCAGCGGCTCTGGAAACACCATATATTTT. It translates as CAISALGPGSGSGNTIYF. The receptor chain draws on TRBV10-3 and TRBJ1-3; the D gene identity is not certain. Inclusive of the bounding cysteine and phenylalanine, the CDR3 is 18 residues long. Kept here is only the CDR3 DNA, which spans 54 bases and is read in frame from base 1. V gives up 4 bases and J gives up 0 bases, and the segment between their germline ends measures 19 bases. Via the germline V gene, CDR1 is ENHRY and CDR2 SYGVKD.